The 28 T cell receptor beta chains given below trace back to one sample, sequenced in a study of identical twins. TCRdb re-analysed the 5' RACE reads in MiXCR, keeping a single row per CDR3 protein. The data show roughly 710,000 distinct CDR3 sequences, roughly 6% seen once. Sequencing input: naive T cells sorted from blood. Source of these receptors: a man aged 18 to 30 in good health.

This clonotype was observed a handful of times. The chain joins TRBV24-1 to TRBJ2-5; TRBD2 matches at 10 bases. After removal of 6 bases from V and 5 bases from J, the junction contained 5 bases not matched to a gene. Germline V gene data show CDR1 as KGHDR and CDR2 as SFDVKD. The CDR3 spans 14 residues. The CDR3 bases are TGTGCCACCAGTTGGAAGCGGGAGGGTGAGACCCAGTACTTC. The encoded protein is CATSWKREGETQYF.

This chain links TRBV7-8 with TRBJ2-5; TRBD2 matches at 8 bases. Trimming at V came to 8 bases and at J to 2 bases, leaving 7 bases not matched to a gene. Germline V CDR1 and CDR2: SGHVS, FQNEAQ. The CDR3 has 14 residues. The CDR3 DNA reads TGTGCCAGCGCCGAACTAGCGGCGCAAGAGACCCAGTACTTC. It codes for CASAELAAQETQYF.

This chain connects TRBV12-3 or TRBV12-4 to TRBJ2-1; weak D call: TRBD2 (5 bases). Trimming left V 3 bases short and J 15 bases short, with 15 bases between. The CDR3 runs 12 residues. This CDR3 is CASSFETGKRFF. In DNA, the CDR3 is TGTGCCAGCAGTTTCGAAACGGGGAAGCGGTTCTTC.

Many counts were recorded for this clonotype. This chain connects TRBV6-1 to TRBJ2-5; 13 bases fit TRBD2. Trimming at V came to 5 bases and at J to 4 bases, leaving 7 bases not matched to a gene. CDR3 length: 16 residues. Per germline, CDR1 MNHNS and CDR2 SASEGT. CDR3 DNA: TGTGCCAGCAGTACCCGGACTAGCGGGAGTCGAGAGACCCAGTACTTC. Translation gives CASSTRTSGSRETQYF.

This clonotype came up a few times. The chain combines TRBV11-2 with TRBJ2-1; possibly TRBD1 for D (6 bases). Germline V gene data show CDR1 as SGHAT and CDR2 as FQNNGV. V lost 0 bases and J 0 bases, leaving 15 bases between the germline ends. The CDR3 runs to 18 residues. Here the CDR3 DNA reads TGTGCCAGCAGCTTAGAAGCGGCCCAGGGGAGCTCCTACAATGAGCAGTTCTTC. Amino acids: CASSLEAAQGSSYNEQFF.

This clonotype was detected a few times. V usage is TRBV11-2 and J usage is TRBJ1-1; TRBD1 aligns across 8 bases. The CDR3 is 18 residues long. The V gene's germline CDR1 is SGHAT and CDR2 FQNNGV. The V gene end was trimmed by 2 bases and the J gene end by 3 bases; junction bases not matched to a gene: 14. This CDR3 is CASSLWATQGAQDTEAFF. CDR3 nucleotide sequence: TGTGCCAGCAGCTTATGGGCCACTCAGGGGGCGCAGGACACTGAAGCTTTCTTT. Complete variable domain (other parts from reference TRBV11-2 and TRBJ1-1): EAGVAQSPRYKIIEKRQSVAFWCNPISGHATLYWYQQILGQGPKLLIQFQNNGVVDDSQLPKDRFSAERLKGVDSTLKIQPAKLEDSAVYLCASSLWATQGAQDTEAFFGQGTRLTVV.

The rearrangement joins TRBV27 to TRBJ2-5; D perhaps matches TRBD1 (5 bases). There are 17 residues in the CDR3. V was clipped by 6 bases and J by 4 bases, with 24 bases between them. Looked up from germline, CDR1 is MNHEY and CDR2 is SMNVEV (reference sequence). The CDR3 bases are TGTGCCAGCAGCTTTTTACCTCCTAGAGACAGTTTAGAGACCCAGTACTTC. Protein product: CASSFLPPRDSLETQYF.

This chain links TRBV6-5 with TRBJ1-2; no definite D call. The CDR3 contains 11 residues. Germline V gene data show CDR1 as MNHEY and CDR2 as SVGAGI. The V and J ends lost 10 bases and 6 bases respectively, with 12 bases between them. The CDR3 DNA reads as TGTGCCACCTGGGGTGCTGATGGCTACACCTTC. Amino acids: CATWGADGYTF.

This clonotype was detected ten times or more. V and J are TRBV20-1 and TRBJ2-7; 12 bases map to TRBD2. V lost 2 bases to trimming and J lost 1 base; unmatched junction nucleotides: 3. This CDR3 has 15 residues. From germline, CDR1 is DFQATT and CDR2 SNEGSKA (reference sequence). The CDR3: CSARLAGGPSYEQYF. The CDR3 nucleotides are TGCAGTGCTAGACTAGCGGGAGGGCCTTCCTACGAGCAGTACTTC.

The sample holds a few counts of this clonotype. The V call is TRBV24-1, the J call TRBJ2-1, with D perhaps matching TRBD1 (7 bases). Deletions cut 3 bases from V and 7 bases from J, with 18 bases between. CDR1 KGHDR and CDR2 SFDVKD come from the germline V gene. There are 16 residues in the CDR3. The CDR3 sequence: CATSDPGDRRRNEQFF. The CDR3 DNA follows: TGTGCCACCAGTGATCCGGGGGACAGACGGAGGAATGAGCAGTTCTTC.

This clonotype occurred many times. CDR3 residues: CASRLRDAPEGEQFF. CDR3 bases: TGCGCCAGCCGACTCCGGGACGCCCCAGAAGGTGAGCAGTTCTTC. The chain has TRBV5-1 and TRBJ2-1; D may match TRBD1 or TRBD2 (5 bases each). The CDR3 extends over 15 amino acids. Trimming cost V 7 bases and J 9 bases, with 23 bases left between them. Germline V gene lookup returns CDR1 SGHRS and CDR2 YFSETQ.

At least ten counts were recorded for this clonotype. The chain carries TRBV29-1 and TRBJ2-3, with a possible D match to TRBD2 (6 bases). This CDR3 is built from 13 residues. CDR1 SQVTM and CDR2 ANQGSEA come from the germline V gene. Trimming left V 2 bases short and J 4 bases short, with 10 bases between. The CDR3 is CSVETSFADTQYF. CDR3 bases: TGCAGCGTTGAAACTAGCTTCGCAGATACGCAGTATTTT.

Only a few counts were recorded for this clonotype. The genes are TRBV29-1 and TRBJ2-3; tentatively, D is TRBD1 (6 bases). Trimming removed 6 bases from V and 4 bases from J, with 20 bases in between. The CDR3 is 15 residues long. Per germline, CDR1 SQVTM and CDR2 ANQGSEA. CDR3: CSVGRAGRGADTQYF. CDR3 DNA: TGCAGCGTGGGCCGAGCCGGCAGGGGTGCAGATACGCAGTATTTT.

The CDR3 DNA is TGTGCCAGCATAACCAGACTCGGGACTAGCGGGAGGGGAGATACGCAGTATTTT. It codes for CASITRLGTSGRGDTQYF. The V and J genes are TRBV6-2 or TRBV6-3 and TRBJ2-3, with 16 bases that match TRBD2. V dropped 7 bases and J dropped 5; count of bases not matched to a gene: 12. CDR3 length: 18 amino acids. In germline, CDR1 is MNHEY, CDR2 SVGEGT.

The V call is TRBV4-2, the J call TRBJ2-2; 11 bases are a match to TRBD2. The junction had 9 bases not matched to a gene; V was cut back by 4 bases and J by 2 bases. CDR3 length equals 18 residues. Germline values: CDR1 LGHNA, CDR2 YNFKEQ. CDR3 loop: CASSPLGLAGYNTGELFF. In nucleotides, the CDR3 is TGTGCCAGCAGCCCTTTAGGACTAGCGGGTTACAACACCGGGGAGCTGTTTTTT.

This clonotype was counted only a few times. The CDR3 loop reads CATRDSYGYTF. The CDR3 bases are TGTGCCACGAGGGACAGCTATGGCTACACCTTC. V and J are TRBV15 and TRBJ1-2; 7 positions agree with TRBD1. Germline V gene sequence: CDR1 LNHNV, CDR2 YYDKDF (reference sequence). The trim removed 9 bases at V and 4 bases at J, leaving 2 bases unmatched. This CDR3 has 11 amino acids.

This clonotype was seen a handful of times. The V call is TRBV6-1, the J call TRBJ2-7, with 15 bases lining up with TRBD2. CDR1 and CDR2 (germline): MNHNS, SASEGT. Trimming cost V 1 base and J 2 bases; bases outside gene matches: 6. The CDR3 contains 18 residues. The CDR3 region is CASSEEWTSGRGTYEQYF. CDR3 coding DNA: TGTGCCAGCAGTGAAGAATGGACTAGCGGGAGGGGCACCTACGAGCAGTACTTC.

The CDR3 is CATLVTGEGETQYF. CDR3 nucleotide sequence: TGTGCCACCCTGGTGACAGGGGAAGGCGAGACCCAGTACTTC. The chain links TRBV25-1 to TRBJ2-5, with 8 bases aligning to TRBD1. In germline, CDR1 is MGHDK, CDR2 SYGVNS. The CDR3 is 14 residues long. Germline trimming cut 10 bases from V and 5 bases from J; bases unmatched to any gene: 12.

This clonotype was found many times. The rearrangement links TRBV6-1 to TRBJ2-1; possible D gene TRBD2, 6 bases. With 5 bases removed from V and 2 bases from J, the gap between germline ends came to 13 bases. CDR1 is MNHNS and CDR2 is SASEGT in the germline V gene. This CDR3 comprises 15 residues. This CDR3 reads CASSRSGTAYNEQFF. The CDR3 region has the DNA TGTGCCAGCAGTCGCTCCGGGACTGCCTACAATGAGCAGTTCTTC.

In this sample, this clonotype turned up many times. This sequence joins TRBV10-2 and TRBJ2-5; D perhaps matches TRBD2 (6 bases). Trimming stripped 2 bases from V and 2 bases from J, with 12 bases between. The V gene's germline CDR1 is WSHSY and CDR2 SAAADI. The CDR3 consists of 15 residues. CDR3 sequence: CASSETKGTQETQYF. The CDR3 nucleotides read TGCGCCAGCAGTGAGACAAAAGGGACTCAAGAGACCCAGTACTTC.

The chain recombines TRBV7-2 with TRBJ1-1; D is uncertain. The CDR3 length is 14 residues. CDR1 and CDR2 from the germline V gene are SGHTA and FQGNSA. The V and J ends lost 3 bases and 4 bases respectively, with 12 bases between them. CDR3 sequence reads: CASSFSTRTTEAFF. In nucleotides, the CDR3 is TGTGCCAGCAGCTTCTCAACGCGAACCACTGAAGCTTTCTTT.

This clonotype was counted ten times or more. CDR3 residues: CASSDPGTSGSMANEQFF. The CDR3 region has the DNA TGTGCCAGCAGCGACCCCGGGACTAGCGGGAGCATGGCTAATGAGCAGTTCTTC. The chain links TRBV11-1 to TRBJ2-1; 14 nucleotides align to TRBD2. The CDR3 extends over 18 amino acids. V dropped 5 bases and J dropped 7; count of bases not matched to a gene: 13. Germline CDR1 is SGHAT and CDR2 is FQDESV (reference sequence).

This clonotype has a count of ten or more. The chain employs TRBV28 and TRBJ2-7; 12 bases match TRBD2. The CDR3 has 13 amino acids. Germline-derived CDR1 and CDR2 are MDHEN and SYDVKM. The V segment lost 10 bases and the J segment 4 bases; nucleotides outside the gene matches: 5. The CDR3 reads CATDGTSGYEQYF. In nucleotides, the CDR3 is TGTGCCACGGATGGGACTAGCGGGTACGAGCAGTACTTC.

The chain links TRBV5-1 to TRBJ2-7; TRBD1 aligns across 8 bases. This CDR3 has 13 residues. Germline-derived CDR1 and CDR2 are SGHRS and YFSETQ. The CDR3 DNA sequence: TGCACCAGCAGCCAAGGGACAGGCGGCGAGCAGTACGTC. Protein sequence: CTSSQGTGGEQYV.

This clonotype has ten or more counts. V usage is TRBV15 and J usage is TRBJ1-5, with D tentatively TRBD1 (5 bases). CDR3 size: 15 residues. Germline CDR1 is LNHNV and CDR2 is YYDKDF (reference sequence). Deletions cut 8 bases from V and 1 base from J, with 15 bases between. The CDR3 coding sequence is TGTGCCACCCAGGCGGGGGAGAGCAGCAATCAGCCCCAGCATTTT. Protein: CATQAGESSNQPQHF.

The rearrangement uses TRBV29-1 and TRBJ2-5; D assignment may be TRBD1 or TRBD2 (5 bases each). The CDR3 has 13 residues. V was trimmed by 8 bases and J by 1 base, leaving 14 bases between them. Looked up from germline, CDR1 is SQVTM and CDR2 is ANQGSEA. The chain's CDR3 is CSHSGAFQETQYF. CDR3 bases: TGCAGCCATTCCGGGGCCTTCCAAGAGACCCAGTACTTC.

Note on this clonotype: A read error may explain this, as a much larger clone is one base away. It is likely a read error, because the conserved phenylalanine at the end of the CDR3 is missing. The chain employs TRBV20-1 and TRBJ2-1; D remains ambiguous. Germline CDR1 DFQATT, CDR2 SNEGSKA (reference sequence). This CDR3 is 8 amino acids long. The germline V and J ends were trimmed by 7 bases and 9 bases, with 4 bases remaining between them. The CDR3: CSGGEQFS. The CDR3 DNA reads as TGCAGTGGCGGTGAGCAGTTCTCC.

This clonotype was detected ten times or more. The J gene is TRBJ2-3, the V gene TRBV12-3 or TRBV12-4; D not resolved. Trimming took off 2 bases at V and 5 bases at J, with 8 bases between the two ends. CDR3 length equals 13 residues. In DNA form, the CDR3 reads TGTGCCAGCAGTTTAAGGCGGCGAGATACGCAGTATTTT. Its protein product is CASSLRRRDTQYF.